This T cell receptor beta chain is drawn from a study of T cell responses to AZD1222 COVID-19 vaccine. The study's findings and limits: The CD4 TCRs associated with vaccination extended across spike and predominated at 160-218 and 743-854. Clonal diversity was possibly underestimated, and the donors were mostly white British, with more females. Rises in breadth and depth of Spike-specific TCRs came after two AZD1222 doses.

CDR3 length equals 13 residues. With 3 bases removed from V and 4 bases from J, the gap between germline ends came to 8 bases. Germline V gene sequence: CDR1 SEHNR, CDR2 FQNEAQ (reference sequence). A remark on this clone: Its antigen is as yet unknown.

The assay was immunoSEQ multiplex PCR, and TCRdb's table has in-frame clones only and misses some. The sample consists of 150,000 to 200,000 clones, 90% to 95% of them appearing once. The chain employs TRBV7-9 and TRBJ2-3; D uncertain. The origin of this receptor is an adult who received the AZD1222 COVID-19 vaccine. Sequencing was performed on peripheral blood, taken 28 days after the second AZD1222 dose. The CDR3 DNA is TGTGCCAGCAGCTTCACGGCTTCAGATACGCAGTATTTT. It encodes CASSFTASDTQYF.